This T cell receptor (beta chain) was sequenced for a study of cytomegalovirus exposure and HLA in healthy donors. About the research overall: Counted in an early data release were approximately 85 million unique TCRs from HLA-typed donors. Broader study findings: Previous analysis showed most TCR beta V segments were productive about 90% or about 30% of the time. Common viral pathogens were later found to be apparently linked to several of the most significant clusters.

It was with 60 Vbeta and 13 Jbeta primers that the PCR ran. Some clones are missing from TCRdb's copy, which holds only in-frame ones; the method was immunoSEQ multiplex PCR. Of about 110,000 clones listed, roughly 82% are singletons. Points on this clone: Antigen specificity is unknown.

This CDR3 is built from 16 residues. Trimming removed 3 bases at V and 3 bases at J, with 18 bases between. Germline loops: CDR1 LNHNV, CDR2 YYDKDF (reference sequence). This receptor was obtained from a woman aged 45-65 years in good health and CMV-seropositive. The sample was PBMCs. The V and J genes are TRBV15 and TRBJ2-7, with D perhaps TRBD2 (6 bases). CDR3 in DNA: TGTGCCACCAGCAGCGGGTCCGGGGGTAACGTCTACGAGCAGTACTTC. Encoded protein: CATSSGSGGNVYEQYF.